The T cell receptor beta chain described here comes from a study of cytomegalovirus exposure and HLA in healthy donors. General study findings and limits: Subsequent analysis revealed that first-cohort TCR clusters tended to co-occur in the approximately 120 validation repertoires.

Concerning this clone: Its cognate antigen is unknown.

CDR1 and CDR2 (germline): LGHNT, FRNRAP. The V and J ends lost 6 bases and 10 bases, in that order; junction bases with no gene match: 10. This CDR3 is 14 amino acids long. Produced via immunoSEQ multiplex PCR; TCRdb's table is partial and in-frame only. The table shows 150,000 to 200,000 clones, with 80% to 85% occurring only once. The sequence was obtained from a woman aged 18-35 years in good health and CMV-seropositive. The J gene is TRBJ2-3, the V gene TRBV12-5, with 10 nucleotides matching TRBD2. The sample was PBMCs. For the CDR3, the DNA is TGTGCTAGTGGCCGGACTAGCGGCCCCTCTCCGCAGTATTTT. As protein: CASGRTSGPSPQYF.